A single T cell receptor beta chain is shown here with its context. Source study methods: Nucleated cell counts were estimated from reference gene primer amplification. Some clones are missing from TCRdb's copy, which holds only in-frame ones; the method was immunoSEQ multiplex PCR. V and J calls plus clone size are reproduced from that table; the DNA served to infer D and trimming. Among 200,000 to 250,000 clones listed, just under 90% were seen once. This sample is part of a study of blood T cell repertoires in COVID-19. Across the whole study: Nucleic acid was either cDNA or gDNA, and it came from T cells, B-cell-depleted T cells, or PBMCs.

The material sequenced was peripheral blood. This TCR came from a man aged 25 to 40 with COVID-19, enrolled during active disease.

The DNA of the CDR3 is TGTGCCAGTAGTCGGGCGGGGGCAAATGAAGCTTTCTTT. This sequence encodes CASSRAGANEAFF. The V call is TRBV19, the J call TRBJ1-1, with a weak D call TRBD1 (6 bases). The CDR3 spans 13 residues. V shed 5 bases and J shed 7 bases, with 14 bases lying between them. Germline CDR1 reads LNHDA; CDR2 reads SQIVND (reference sequence). Supplemented by reference TRBV19 and TRBJ1-1, the full variable domain reads DGGITQSPKYLFRKEGQNVTLSCEQNLNHDAMYWYRQDPGQGLRLIYYSQIVNDFQKGDIAEGYSVSREKKESFPLTVTSAQKNPTAFYLCASSRAGANEAFFGQGTRLTVV.